This TCR beta chain was identified in a study of T cell responses to AZD1222 COVID-19 vaccine. Findings of the study overall: The number of AZD1222 recipients seropositive at baseline was only 6 or 7. Donors were chiefly white British, with a greater number of females, and clonal diversity was perhaps underestimated.

The CDR3 spans 15 residues. V lost 0 bases, J lost 8 bases, and 16 bases lay in between. Germline V lookup: CDR1 LNHNV, CDR2 YYDKDF (reference sequence). Generated by immunoSEQ multiplex PCR, the TCRdb table keeps only in-frame clones and is missing some. The table includes fewer than 80,000 clones, around 88% detected once. Regarding this clone: Its cognate antigen is unknown.

The material was peripheral blood, obtained 28 days after the second dose of the MenACWY control vaccine. The TCR was taken from an adult who received the MenACWY meningococcal vaccine as a control. The J gene is TRBJ1-2, the V gene TRBV15; tentative D call: TRBD1 (5 bases). The CDR3 here is CATSREGAGSWGYTF. DNA of the CDR3: TGTGCCACCAGCAGAGAAGGGGCCGGATCGTGGGGCTACACCTTC.